Below, 14 T cell receptor beta chains from the same sample are listed, as sequenced in a study of control samples from healthy donors and cancer patients. TCRdb keeps only in-frame clones here, not all; method: immunoSEQ multiplex PCR. The repertoire holds under 450,000 clones, with around nine tenths as singletons. Material: PBMCs. The receptors originated from a middle-aged man with head and neck cancer.

The chain has TRBV5-1 and TRBJ2-5; TRBD2 matches at 7 bases. CDR1 is SGHRS, CDR2 YFSETQ, per germline. The CDR3 runs 15 residues. The junction had 3 bases not matched to a gene; V was cut back by 0 bases and J by 1 base. The DNA of the CDR3 is TGCGCCAGCAGCTTGGGGGCTAGCGGCCAAGAGACCCAGTACTTC. Its translation: CASSLGASGQETQYF.

The J gene is TRBJ2-7, the V gene TRBV6-4; D is perhaps TRBD1 (6 bases). Trimming shortened V by 0 bases and J by 7 bases, and 22 bases separated the two germline ends. The V gene's germline CDR1 is MRHNA and CDR2 SNTAGT. The CDR3 consists of 17 residues. The CDR3 loop is CASSDSWTAAEYVEQYF. As DNA, the CDR3 is TGTGCCAGCAGTGACTCCTGGACAGCAGCAGAGTACGTTGAGCAGTACTTC.

The V and J genes are TRBV11-2 and TRBJ2-7; the D gene is possibly TRBD2 (5 bases). In germline, CDR1 is SGHAT, CDR2 FQNNGV. There are 12 residues in the CDR3. Trimming took off 5 bases at V and 7 bases at J, with 12 bases between the two ends. The CDR3 bases are TGTGCCAGCAGCCTAGCTAGTGGGGAGCAGTACTTC. It specifies CASSLASGEQYF. Drawing the rest from reference TRBV11-2 and TRBJ2-7, the complete variable domain is EAGVAQSPRYKIIEKRQSVAFWCNPISGHATLYWYQQILGQGPKLLIQFQNNGVVDDSQLPKDRFSAERLKGVDSTLKIQPAKLEDSAVYLCASSLASGEQYFGPGTRLTVT.

The chain carries TRBV7-2 and TRBJ1-2; D is perhaps TRBD1 (6 bases). CDR1 and CDR2 from the germline V gene are SGHTA and FQGNSA. V was clipped by 5 bases and J by 6 bases, with 13 bases between them. This CDR3 has 13 amino acids. The CDR3 nucleotides are TGTGCCAGCAGCCCCTGGGGGGCAGATGGCTACACCTTC. As protein: CASSPWGADGYTF.

The count of this clone is one. The chain carries TRBV4-3 and TRBJ2-3; the D gene could be TRBD1 or TRBD2 (7 bases each). The V gene lost 4 bases and the J gene lost 4 bases, with 15 bases spanning the gap. The CDR3 runs to 15 residues. Germline V gene data show CDR1 as LGHNA and CDR2 as YSLEER. CDR3 DNA sequence: TGCGCCAGCAGCCCGAGCAGGGGGGGGGCAGATACGCAGTATTTT. It translates to CASSPSRGGADTQYF.

V gene TRBV4-2 combines with J gene TRBJ1-1; no definite D call. CDR1 LGHNA and CDR2 YNFKEQ come from the germline V gene. CDR3 length: 14 amino acids. Trimming stripped 1 base from V and 2 bases from J, with 8 bases between. CDR3 nucleotides: TGTGCCAGCAGCCAAGTTTCTCCCAACACTGAAGCTTTCTTT. Translated, it gives CASSQVSPNTEAFF.

The CDR3 protein is CASSRVRDRAEKLFF. The DNA for the CDR3 is TGCGCCAGCAGCCGAGTCCGGGACAGGGCTGAAAAACTGTTTTTT. This sequence joins TRBV4-1 and TRBJ1-4, with 9 bases identical to TRBD1. This CDR3 spans 15 amino acids. V was pared by 4 bases and J by 7 bases, with 7 bases of the junction left unmatched. Looked up from germline, CDR1 is MGHRA and CDR2 is YSYEKL.

The chain couples TRBV28 to TRBJ1-5; no definite D call. CDR3 length: 16 residues. V was shortened by 5 bases and J by 1 base, with 15 bases between the two germline ends. Per germline, CDR1 MDHEN and CDR2 SYDVKM. The CDR3 protein is CASSDLGFRSNQPQHF. CDR3 nucleotides: TGTGCCAGCAGTGACTTGGGCTTTAGGAGCAATCAGCCCCAGCATTTT.

This sequence joins TRBV3-1 (or the pseudogene TRBV3-2) and TRBJ1-2, with D unclear. CDR1 and CDR2 (germline): LGHDT, YNNKEL (reference sequence). The CDR3 loop spans 12 amino acids. V lost 2 bases, J lost 4 bases, and 5 bases lay in between. CDR3 nucleotide sequence: TGTGCCAGCAGCCAAACTATCTATGGCTACACCTTC. Its protein product is CASSQTIYGYTF.

The V call is TRBV20-1, the J call TRBJ2-3; possibly TRBD2 for D (6 bases). V lost 3 bases and J lost 1, with 8 bases in between. Germline CDR1 reads DFQATT; CDR2 reads SNEGSKA (reference sequence). The CDR3 is 13 amino acids. CDR3 DNA sequence: TGCAGTGCTAGTGCGGGACGCACAGATACGCAGTATTTT. Its translation: CSASAGRTDTQYF.

In DNA, the CDR3 is TGTGCCAGCAGCTTAGCCTCGGGTGCCTTGGATGAGCAGTTCTTC. This codes for CASSLASGALDEQFF. The V call is TRBV7-2, the J call TRBJ2-1, with D hard to call. CDR1 SGHTA and CDR2 FQGNSA come from the germline V gene. This CDR3 spans 15 amino acids. V lost 0 bases, J lost 8 bases, and 14 bases lay in between.

J is TRBJ1-1 and V is TRBV14; D is undetermined. Trimming removed 3 bases from V and 4 bases from J, with 18 bases in between. The germline gives CDR1 SGHDN, CDR2 FVKESK. This CDR3 comprises 16 residues. The CDR3 is CASSHPSGRKSTEAFF. CDR3 bases: TGTGCCAGCAGCCATCCCTCGGGGAGGAAATCCACTGAAGCTTTCTTT.

The genes are TRBV3-1 (or the pseudogene TRBV3-2) and TRBJ1-3; D ambiguous. V was pared by 3 bases and J by 0 bases, with 9 bases between. Germline CDR1 and CDR2: LGHDT and YNNKEL (reference sequence). The CDR3 loop spans 15 amino acids. The CDR3 sequence is CASSQDSHSGNTIYF. The DNA for the CDR3 is TGTGCCAGCAGCCAGGACTCTCACTCTGGAAACACCATATATTTT.

The chain is built from TRBV2 and TRBJ1-3; D unresolved. V was clipped by 4 bases and J by 8 bases, with 9 bases between them. From germline, CDR1 is SNHLY and CDR2 FYNNEI. This CDR3 is 12 amino acids long. CDR3 in DNA: TGTGCCAGCAGTGTGTCCCACGACACCATATATTTT. It translates to CASSVSHDTIYF.